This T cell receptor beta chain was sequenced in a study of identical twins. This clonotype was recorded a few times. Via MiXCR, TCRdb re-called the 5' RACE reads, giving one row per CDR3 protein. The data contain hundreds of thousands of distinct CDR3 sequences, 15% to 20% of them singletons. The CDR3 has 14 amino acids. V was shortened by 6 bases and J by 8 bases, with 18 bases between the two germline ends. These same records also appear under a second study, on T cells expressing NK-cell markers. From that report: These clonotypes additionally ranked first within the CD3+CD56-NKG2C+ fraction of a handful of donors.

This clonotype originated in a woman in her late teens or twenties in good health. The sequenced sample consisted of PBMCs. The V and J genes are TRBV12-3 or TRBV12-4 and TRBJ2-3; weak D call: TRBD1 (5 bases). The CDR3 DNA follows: TGTGCCAGCAGCCTAATCAGGGCTTTTGGTACGCAGTATTTT. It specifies CASSLIRAFGTQYF.